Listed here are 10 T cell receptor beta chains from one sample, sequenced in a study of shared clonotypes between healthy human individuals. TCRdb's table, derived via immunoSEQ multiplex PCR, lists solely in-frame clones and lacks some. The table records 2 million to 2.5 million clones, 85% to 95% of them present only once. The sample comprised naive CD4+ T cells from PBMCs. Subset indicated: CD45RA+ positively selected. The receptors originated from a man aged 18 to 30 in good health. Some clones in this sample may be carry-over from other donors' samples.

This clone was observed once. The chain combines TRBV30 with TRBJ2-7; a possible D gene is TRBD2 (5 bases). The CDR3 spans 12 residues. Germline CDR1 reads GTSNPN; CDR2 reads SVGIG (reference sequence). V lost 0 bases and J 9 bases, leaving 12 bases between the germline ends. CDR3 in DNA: TGTGCCTGGAGTGTACGAGGACTCGGGCAGTACTTC. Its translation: CAWSVRGLGQYF.

CDR3 residues: CTSSQGDQPQHF. DNA for the CDR3: TGCACCAGCAGCCAAGGAGATCAGCCCCAGCATTTT. The chain uses TRBV1 and TRBJ1-5. TRBV1 is termed a pseudogene. The CDR3 spans 12 residues.

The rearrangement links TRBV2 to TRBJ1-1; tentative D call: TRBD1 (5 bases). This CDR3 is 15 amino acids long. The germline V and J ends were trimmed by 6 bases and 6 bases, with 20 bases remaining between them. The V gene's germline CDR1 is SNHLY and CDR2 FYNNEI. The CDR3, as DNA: TGTGCCAGCAGGGATACGGCCTGGGGGGAAGCTGAAGCTTTCTTT. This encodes CASRDTAWGEAEAFF. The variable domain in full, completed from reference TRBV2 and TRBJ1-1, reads EPEVTQTPSHQVTQMGQEVILRCVPISNHLYFYWYRQILGQKVEFLVSFYNNEISEKSEIFDDQFSVERPDGSNFTLKIRSTKLEDSAMYFCASRDTAWGEAEAFFGQGTRLTVV.

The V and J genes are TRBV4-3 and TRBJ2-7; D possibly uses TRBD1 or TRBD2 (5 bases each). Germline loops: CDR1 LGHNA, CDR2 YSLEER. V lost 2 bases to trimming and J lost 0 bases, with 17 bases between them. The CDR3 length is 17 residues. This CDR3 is CASSQLVAGTGSYEQYF. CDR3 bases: TGCGCCAGCAGCCAACTGGTAGCCGGGACGGGCTCCTACGAGCAGTACTTC.

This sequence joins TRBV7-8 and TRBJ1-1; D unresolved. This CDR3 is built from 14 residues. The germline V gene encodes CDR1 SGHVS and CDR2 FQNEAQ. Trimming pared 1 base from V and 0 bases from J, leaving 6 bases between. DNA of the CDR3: TGTGCCAGCAGCTTAGTCCCCATGAACACTGAAGCTTTCTTT. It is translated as CASSLVPMNTEAFF.

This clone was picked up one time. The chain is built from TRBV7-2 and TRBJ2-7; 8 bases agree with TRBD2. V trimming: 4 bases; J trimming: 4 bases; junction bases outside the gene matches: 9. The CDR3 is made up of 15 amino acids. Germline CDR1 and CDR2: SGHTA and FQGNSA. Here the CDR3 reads CASSSGLGGLYEQYF. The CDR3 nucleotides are TGTGCCAGCAGCTCGGGACTAGGAGGCTTGTACGAGCAGTACTTC. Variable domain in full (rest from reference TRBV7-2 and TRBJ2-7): GAGVSQSPSNKVTEKGKDVELRCDPISGHTALYWYRQSLGQGLEFLIYFQGNSAPDKSGLPSDRFSAERTGGSVSTLTIQRTQQEDSAVYLCASSSGLGGLYEQYFGPGTRLTVT.

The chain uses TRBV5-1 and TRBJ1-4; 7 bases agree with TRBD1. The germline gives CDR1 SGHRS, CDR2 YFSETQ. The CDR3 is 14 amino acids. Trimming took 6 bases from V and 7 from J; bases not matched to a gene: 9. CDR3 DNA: TGCGCCAGCACCATGGGACAGCCAAGTGAAAAACTGTTTTTT. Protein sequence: CASTMGQPSEKLFF.

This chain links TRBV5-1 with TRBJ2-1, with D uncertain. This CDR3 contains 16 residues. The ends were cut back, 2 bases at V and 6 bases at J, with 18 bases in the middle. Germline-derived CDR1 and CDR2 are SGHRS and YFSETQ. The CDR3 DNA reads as TGCGCCAGCAGCTTAAGTGGTCCCTCGTCCCCCAATGAGCAGTTCTTC. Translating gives CASSLSGPSSPNEQFF.

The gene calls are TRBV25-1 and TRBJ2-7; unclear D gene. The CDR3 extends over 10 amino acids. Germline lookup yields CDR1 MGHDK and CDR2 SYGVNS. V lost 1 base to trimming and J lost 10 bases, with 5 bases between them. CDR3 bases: TGTGCCAGCAGTGAATGGGGACAGTACTTC. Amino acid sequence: CASSEWGQYF.

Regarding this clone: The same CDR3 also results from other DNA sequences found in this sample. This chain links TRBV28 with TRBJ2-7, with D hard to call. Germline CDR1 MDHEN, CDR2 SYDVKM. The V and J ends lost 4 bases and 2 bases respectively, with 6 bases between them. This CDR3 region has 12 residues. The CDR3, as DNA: TGTGCCAGCAGTTCCCGCACCTACGAGCAGTACTTC. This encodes CASSSRTYEQYF.